This record looks at one T cell receptor beta chain sequence and its context. These data are taken from a study of shared clonotypes between healthy human individuals. Generated by immunoSEQ multiplex PCR, the TCRdb table keeps only in-frame clones and is missing some. The sample lists some 690,000 clones; 90% were seen once. The receptor was isolated from a man younger than 30 in good health. Some clones in this sample may be carry-over from other donors' samples. Material: memory CD8+ T cells from PBMCs. Regarding subset: CD45RO+ cells pooled with CCR7-negative TemRA cells.

The CDR3 coding sequence is TGTGCCAGCAGCTTAAAGGATCCGAGGGCTGGGGCCAACGTCCTGACTTTC. Residues: CASSLKDPRAGANVLTF. J is TRBJ2-6 and V is TRBV7-9, with a possible D match to TRBD2 (5 bases). CDR1 and CDR2 (germline): SEHNR, FQNEAQ (reference sequence). The CDR3 is made up of 17 amino acids. Trimming took 2 bases from V and 2 from J, leaving 13 bases between them.